Listed below are T cell receptor beta chains from one sample, sequenced in a study of shared clonotypes between healthy human individuals. The assay was immunoSEQ multiplex PCR, and TCRdb's table has in-frame clones only and misses some. The sample carries 2 million to 2.5 million clones, about 94% recorded once. Sequenced sample: naive CD4+ T cells sorted from blood. These TCRs come from a man aged 18 to 35 in good health. CDR3s include the opening cysteine and the closing phenylalanine or tryptophan.

v_call,cdr3_aa
TRBV30,CAWISTGNTIYF
TRBV18,CASSPGQGSTEAFF
TRBV18,CASSPQAYANTEAFF
TRBV9,CASSVVSVAGANVLTF
TRBV7-7,CASSLGLQETQYF
TRBV5-4,CASSSAGGGETQYF
TRBV11-3,CASRAARNTGELFF
TRBV11-2,CASIPLVGRGGRRIF
TRBV6-5,CASSRSTGGTEAFF
TRBV7-2,CASSLAGNYGYTF
TRBV10-2,CASSEPQGRGYTF
TRBV28,CASSPSSGQKNIQYF
TRBV6-5,CASSYSWQLRGYTF
TRBV11-2,CASTGSSGDWTYEQYF
TRBV7-9,CASSLSGQSAGNTIYF
TRBV7-9,CASSFWGLSSYEQYF
TRBV2,CASSWDRVDDTQYF
TRBV6-6,CASKGAGDYGYTF
TRBV7-9,CASSLVGNTEAFF
TRBV5-6,CASSWDRVGGYTF
TRBV5-6,CASSLAILKENTEAFF
TRBV2,CASKGTGRNTGELFF
TRBV5-4,CASSLLASGGRTDTQYF
TRBV6-6,CASSYSTGDGYTF
TRBV5-1,CASSLARITDTQYF
TRBV12-5,CASGLTGELPLHF
TRBV5-1,CASSLGHGQVAFF
TRBV5-4,CASSTDRGANGYTF
TRBV28,CASSPPGTTATNEKLFF
TRBV2,CASSERPVAEAFF